This T cell receptor (beta chain) appears in the sequencing data of a study of cytomegalovirus exposure and HLA in healthy donors. The wider study: The early release's HLA-typed donors yielded 65 million to 85 million unique TCRs.

In the case of this clone: The antigen is not known.

13 Jbeta primers and 60 Vbeta primers were used for the PCR. Clones were sequenced by immunoSEQ multiplex PCR, and TCRdb holds only the in-frame ones, with some missing. This sample has roughly 130,000 clones, with around 80% found just once. General observations from the study: Sequencing artifact likely explains a cluster of highly shared sequence variants.

This clonotype was obtained from a male donor in good health and CMV-seropositive. Sample: PBMCs.

The CDR3 loop is CASSTANPNSPLHF. The CDR3 DNA reads TGTGCCAGCAGTACAGCAAACCCAAATTCACCCCTCCACTTT. This chain uses TRBV6-5 with TRBJ1-6; D is ambiguous. Germline CDR1 MNHEY, CDR2 SVGAGI. The CDR3 is 14 amino acids. V was trimmed by 5 bases and J by 7 bases, leaving 12 bases between them.